The present T cell receptor beta chain was sequenced within a study of CD8+ T cells in alopecia areata. Overall study: A 6-month off-drug phase came after tofacitinib, which had lasted 6 to 18 months.

This clone appeared a few times. Its target is not known. Extracted RNA was reverse transcribed, and the resulting cDNA served as sequencing template. The data were produced by immunoSEQ multiplex PCR, yet TCRdb's version contains in-frame clones alone and is incomplete. In the table there are about 180,000 clones, 50% to 70% of which are singletons. General observations from the study: Clonality in lesional scalp, especially alopecia totalis/universalis, exceeded that of normal scalp. Sequencing of scalp tissue also captures the resident alphabeta T cells of normal skin.

The CDR3 is 15 residues long. From germline, CDR1 is PRHDT and CDR2 FYEKMQ (reference sequence). The V and J ends lost 5 bases and 3 bases, in that order; junction bases with no gene match: 5. The material was CD4+ T cells sorted from blood, obtained at week 0. The TCR comes from a human donor with alopecia areata. V usage is TRBV13 and J usage is TRBJ2-3; 10 nucleotides align to TRBD2. This chain's CDR3 is CASSTGLAETDTQYF. The DNA for the CDR3 is TGTGCCAGCAGCACCGGACTAGCGGAGACAGATACGCAGTATTTT.